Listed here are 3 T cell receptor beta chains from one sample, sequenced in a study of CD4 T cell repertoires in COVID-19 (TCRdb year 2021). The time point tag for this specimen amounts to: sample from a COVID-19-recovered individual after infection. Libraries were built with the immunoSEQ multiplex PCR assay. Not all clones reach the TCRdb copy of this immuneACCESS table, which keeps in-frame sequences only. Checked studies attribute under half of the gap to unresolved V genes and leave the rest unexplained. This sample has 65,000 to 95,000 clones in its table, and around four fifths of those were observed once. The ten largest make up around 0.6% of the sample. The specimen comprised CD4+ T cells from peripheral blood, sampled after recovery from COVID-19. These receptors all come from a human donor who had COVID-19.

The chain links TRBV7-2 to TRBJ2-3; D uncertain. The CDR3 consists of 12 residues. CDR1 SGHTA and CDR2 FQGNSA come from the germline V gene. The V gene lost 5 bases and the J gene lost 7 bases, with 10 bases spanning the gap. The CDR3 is CASSQVGNTQYF. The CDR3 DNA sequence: TGTGCCAGCAGCCAGGTGGGAAATACGCAGTATTTT.

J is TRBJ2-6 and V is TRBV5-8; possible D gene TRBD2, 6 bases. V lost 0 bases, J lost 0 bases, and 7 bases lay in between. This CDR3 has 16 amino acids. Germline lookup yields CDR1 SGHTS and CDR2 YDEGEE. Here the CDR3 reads CASSLARGSGANVLTF. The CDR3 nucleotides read TGTGCCAGCAGCTTGGCGCGGGGCTCTGGGGCCAACGTCCTGACTTTC.

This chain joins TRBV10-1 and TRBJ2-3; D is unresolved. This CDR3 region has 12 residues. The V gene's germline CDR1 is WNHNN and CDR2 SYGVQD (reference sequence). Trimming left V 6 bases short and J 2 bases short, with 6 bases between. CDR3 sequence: CASSPSTDTQYF. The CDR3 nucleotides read TGCGCCAGCAGCCCCTCCACAGATACGCAGTATTTT.